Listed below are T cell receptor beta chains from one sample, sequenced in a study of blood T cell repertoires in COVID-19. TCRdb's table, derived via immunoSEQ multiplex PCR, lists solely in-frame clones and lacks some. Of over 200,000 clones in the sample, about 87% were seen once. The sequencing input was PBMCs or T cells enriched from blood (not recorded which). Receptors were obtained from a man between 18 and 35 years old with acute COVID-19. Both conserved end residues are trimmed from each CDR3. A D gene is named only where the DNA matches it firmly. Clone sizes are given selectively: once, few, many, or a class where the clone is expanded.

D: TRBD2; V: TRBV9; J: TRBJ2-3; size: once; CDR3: ASSVTSGSPDTQY
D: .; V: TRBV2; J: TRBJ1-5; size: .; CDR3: ATQETEYSNQPQH
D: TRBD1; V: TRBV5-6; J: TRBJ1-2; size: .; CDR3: ASSIGQGAANYGYT
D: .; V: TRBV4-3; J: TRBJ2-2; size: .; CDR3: ASSQDLGTGELF
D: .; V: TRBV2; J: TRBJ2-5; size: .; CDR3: ARSIPSTQGETQY
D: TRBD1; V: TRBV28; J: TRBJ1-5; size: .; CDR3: ASSTGQSLLSNQPQH
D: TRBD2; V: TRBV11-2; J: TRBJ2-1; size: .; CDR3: ASSTPGLALHEQF
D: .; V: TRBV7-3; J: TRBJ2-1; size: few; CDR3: ASSLVPYYNEQF
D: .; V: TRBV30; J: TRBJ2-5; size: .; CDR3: AWSFNRQETQY
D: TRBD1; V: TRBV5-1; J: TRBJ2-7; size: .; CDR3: ASSLGQGSFEQY
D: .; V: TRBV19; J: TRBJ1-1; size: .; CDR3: ASTLPGVKAF
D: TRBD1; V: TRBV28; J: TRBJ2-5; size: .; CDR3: ASSSRQGRETQY
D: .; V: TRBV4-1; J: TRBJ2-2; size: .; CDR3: ASSQDDRYHTGELF
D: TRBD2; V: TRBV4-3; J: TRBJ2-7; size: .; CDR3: ASSQDRTSGRTEQY
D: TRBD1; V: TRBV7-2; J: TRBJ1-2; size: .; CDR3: ASSLNRGVNYGYT
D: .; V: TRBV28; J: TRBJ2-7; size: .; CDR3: ASSLLGSGYEQY
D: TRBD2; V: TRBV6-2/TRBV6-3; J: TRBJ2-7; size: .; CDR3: ASSPPRFDFAGIAGGLSSYEQY
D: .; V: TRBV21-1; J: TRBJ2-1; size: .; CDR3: ASSPRGAGLSYNEQF
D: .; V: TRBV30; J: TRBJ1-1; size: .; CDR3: AWTKGGKTEAF
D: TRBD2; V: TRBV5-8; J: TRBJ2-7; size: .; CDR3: ASRPGVAGFEQY
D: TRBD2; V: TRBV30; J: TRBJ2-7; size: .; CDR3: AWTFPGGSNEQY
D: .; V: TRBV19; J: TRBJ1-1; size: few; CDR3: ASSITMNTEAF
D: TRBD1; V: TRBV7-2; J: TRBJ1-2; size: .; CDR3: ASSLGIGTGEDGYT
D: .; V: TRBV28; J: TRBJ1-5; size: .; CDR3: ASSLSGDNQPQH
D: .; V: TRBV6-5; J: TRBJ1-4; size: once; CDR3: ASSYSARDEKLF
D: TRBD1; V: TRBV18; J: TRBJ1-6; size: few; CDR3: ASSLLTGESPLH
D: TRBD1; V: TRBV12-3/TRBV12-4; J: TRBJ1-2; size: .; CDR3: ASTPTGVGYT
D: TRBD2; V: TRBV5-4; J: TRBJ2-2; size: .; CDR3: ASSLGLAGNTGELF
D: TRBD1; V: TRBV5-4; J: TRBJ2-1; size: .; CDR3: ASSVRDSSYNEQF
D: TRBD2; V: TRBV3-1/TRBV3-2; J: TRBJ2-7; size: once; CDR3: ASSQAAGGPGEQY
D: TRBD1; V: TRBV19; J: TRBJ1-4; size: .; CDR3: ASSRGTGINEKLF
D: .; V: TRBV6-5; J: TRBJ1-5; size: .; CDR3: ASSYSISSDQPQH
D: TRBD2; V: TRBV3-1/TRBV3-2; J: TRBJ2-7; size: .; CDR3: ASSQVVLALGEQY
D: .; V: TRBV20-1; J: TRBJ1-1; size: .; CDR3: SATGLQAF
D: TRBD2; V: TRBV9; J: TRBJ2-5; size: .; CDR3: ASSARLAGEETQY
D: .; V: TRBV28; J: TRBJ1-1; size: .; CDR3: ASSLESEAF
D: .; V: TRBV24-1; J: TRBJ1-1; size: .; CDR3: ATSDLLEMDDEYTEAF
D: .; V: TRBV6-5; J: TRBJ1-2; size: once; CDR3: ASSPWRQDRGGYT
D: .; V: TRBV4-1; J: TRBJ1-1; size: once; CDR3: ASSPFQGTEAF
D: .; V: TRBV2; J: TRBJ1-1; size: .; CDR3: ASSQGVNTEAF
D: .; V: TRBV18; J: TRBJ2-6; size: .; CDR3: ASSPGSSSGANVLT
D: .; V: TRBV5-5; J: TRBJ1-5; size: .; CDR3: ASSLGSVGGNQPQH
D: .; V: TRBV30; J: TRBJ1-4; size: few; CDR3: AWSILREKLF
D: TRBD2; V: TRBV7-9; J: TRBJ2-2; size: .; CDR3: ATLAGTGELF
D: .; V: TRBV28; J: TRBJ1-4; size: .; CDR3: ASSLRQAATNEKLF